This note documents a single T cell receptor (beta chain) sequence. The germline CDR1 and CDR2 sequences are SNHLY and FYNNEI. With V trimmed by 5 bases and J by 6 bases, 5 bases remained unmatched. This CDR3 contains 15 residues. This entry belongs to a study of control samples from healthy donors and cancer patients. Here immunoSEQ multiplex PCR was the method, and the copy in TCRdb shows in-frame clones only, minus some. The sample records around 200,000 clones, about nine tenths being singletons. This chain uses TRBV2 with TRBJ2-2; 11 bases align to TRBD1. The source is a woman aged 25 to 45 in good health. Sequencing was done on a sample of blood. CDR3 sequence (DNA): TGTGCCAGCAGTCCTGGACAGGGGGCGTCCGGGGAGCTGTTTTTT. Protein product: CASSPGQGASGELFF.